This TCR beta chain was found in a study of blood T cells in healthy people across ages. Study-level results: Estimates of diversity drawn from one million T cells were considered underestimates.

Extracted total RNA amounted to at least 5.5 micrograms for each sample. V dropped 5 bases and J dropped 2 bases, with 10 bases sitting between them. The germline CDR1 and CDR2 sequences are SGHAT and FQNNGV. CDR3 size: 13 residues. Primed by a sample-barcoded 5' primer and a J-beta primer mix, a second PCR proceeded for about 7 to 11 cycles. From the 5' RACE reads, TCRdb called clonotypes with MiXCR, one entry per CDR3 protein. Among 1.6 million or so distinct CDR3 sequences listed, around 36% were seen once. About this clonotype: Antigen: not known.

Specimen: blood. The chain carries TRBV11-2 and TRBJ2-7, with unresolved D. The TCR originated in a woman in her twenties or thirties in good health. The CDR3 DNA is TGTGCCAGCAGCCAAACAACCACCTACGAGCAGTACTTC. This codes for CASSQTTTYEQYF.